Each of the 28 T cell receptor beta chains below was sequenced from the same sample in a study of chronic HIV infection and antiretroviral therapy (dated by TCRdb to between 2015 and 2017). The receptor library was made with 5' RACE. TCRdb lists the instrument as Illumina MiSeq. The public reads were reprocessed in TCRdb via fastp at Q25 and MiXCR, keeping in-frame beta chains. Here each entry gathers all rows of one CDR3 protein and keeps the most common genes and DNA. This sample comprises 25,000 to 35,000 distinct CDR3 sequences, 7.5% to 10% of them detected only once. The ten largest clones add up to about 2.4% of the sample. The sequenced sample consisted of peripheral blood. The receptors were sampled from an adult who had HIV and had not received antiretroviral therapy, or was an uninfected healthy control (not recorded which).

Concerning this clonotype: This may arise from a read error, as a much more abundant clone is one base away. The chain has TRBV6-2 or TRBV6-3 and TRBJ1-1; D perhaps matches TRBD1 (6 bases). Germline CDR1 is MNHEY and CDR2 is SVGEGT. CDR3 length: 15 residues. The CDR3 nucleotides read TGTGCCAGCAGCGCGACAGGCGGCGGCGGTACTGAAACTTTCTTT. Translating gives CASSATGGGGTETFF.

This clonotype showed up many times. V is TRBV14 and J is TRBJ2-4, with D possibly matching TRBD1 (5 bases). Trimming removed 1 base at V and 1 base at J, with 8 bases between. The germline gives CDR1 SGHDN, CDR2 FVKESK. The CDR3 loop spans 15 amino acids. In DNA, the CDR3 is TGTGCCAGCAGCCAAGCAGGGAACGCCAAAAACATTCAGTACTTC. This gives the protein CASSQAGNAKNIQYF. Supplemented by reference TRBV14 and TRBJ2-4, the full variable domain reads EAGVTQFPSHSVIEKGQTVTLRCDPISGHDNLYWYRRVMGKEIKFLLHFVKESKQDESGMPNNRFLAERTGGTYSTLKVQPAELEDSGVYFCASSQAGNAKNIQYFGAGTRLSVL.

This clonotype showed up just a few times. The chain combines TRBV9 with TRBJ2-7; D is uncertain. V shed 0 bases and J shed 3 bases, with 7 bases lying between them. The V gene's germline CDR1 is SGDLS and CDR2 YYNGEE. The CDR3 covers 13 residues. The CDR3 nucleotides read TGTGCCAGCAGCGTAGGGCCCGACTACGAGCAGTACTTC. This translates into CASSVGPDYEQYF.

At least ten counts were recorded for this clonotype. The V gene is TRBV7-9, the J gene TRBJ2-2; D uncertain. Germline V lookup: CDR1 SEHNR, CDR2 FQNEAQ (reference sequence). Trimming left V 0 bases short and J 6 bases short, with 2 bases between. The CDR3 covers 12 residues. CDR3 DNA sequence: TGTGCCAGCAGCTTAGCATCCGGGGAGCTGTTTTTT. Translation: CASSLASGELFF.

The genes are TRBV7-8 and TRBJ1-2; TRBD1 matches at 10 bases. V gave up 5 bases and J gave up 5 bases; unmatched junction bases: 5. The CDR3 is made up of 14 amino acids. CDR1 is SGHVS, CDR2 FQNEAQ, per germline. The CDR3 spells CASSPGQGGYGYTF. The CDR3 region has the DNA TGTGCCAGCAGCCCAGGACAGGGGGGTTATGGCTACACCTTC.

This clonotype appeared many times. V gene TRBV6-2 or TRBV6-3 combines with J gene TRBJ2-1, with D tentatively TRBD2 (5 bases). V lost 0 bases, J lost 5 bases, and 11 bases lay in between. Germline values: CDR1 MNHEY, CDR2 SVGEGT. This CDR3 is 15 amino acids long. The CDR3 coding sequence is TGTGCCAGCAGTTACTCGCGGGTCATCGACAATGAGCAGTTCTTC. Amino acid sequence: CASSYSRVIDNEQFF.

This clonotype has at least ten counts. This chain uses TRBV2 with TRBJ2-4; D perhaps matches TRBD2 (5 bases). V lost 7 bases and J lost 5, with 9 bases in between. The length of the CDR3 is 12 residues. The germline V gene encodes CDR1 SNHLY and CDR2 FYNNEI. The CDR3 reads CASIGGQNIQYF. In DNA, the CDR3 is TGTGCCAGCATTGGAGGCCAAAACATTCAGTACTTC.

This clonotype was seen more than once but under ten times. This chain joins TRBV10-3 and TRBJ1-3; D is undetermined. The CDR3 runs to 17 residues. Trimming stripped 1 base from V and 0 bases from J, with 13 bases between. CDR1 is ENHRY, CDR2 SYGVKD, per germline. CDR3 sequence: CAISEFVSPSSGNTIYF. DNA of the CDR3: TGTGCCATCAGTGAGTTTGTCTCGCCCTCCTCTGGAAACACCATATATTTT.

This clonotype was observed a handful of times. V is TRBV4-2 and J is TRBJ2-6; 8 nucleotides line up with TRBD1. Germline V gene sequence: CDR1 LGHNA, CDR2 YNFKEQ. J gave up 2 bases and V 2 bases, and 5 bases lay outside the gene matches. This CDR3 is built from 17 residues. In nucleotides, the CDR3 is TGTGCCAGCAGCCAAACCCCACAGGGGGCTGGGGCCAACGTCCTGACTTTC. This sequence encodes CASSQTPQGAGANVLTF.

This clonotype was observed a handful of times. The chain recombines TRBV20-1 with TRBJ2-7; D call uncertain. The ends were cut back, 7 bases at V and 4 bases at J, with 11 bases in the middle. The CDR3 is made up of 11 amino acids. Germline lookup yields CDR1 DFQATT and CDR2 SNEGSKA (reference sequence). The DNA of the CDR3 is TGCAGTGGAACGGATACGTACGAGCAGTACTTC. Amino acid sequence: CSGTDTYEQYF.

The rearrangement links TRBV10-3 to TRBJ2-2; weak D call: TRBD2 (5 bases). This CDR3 is built from 14 residues. Germline loops: CDR1 ENHRY, CDR2 SYGVKD. V lost 4 bases, J lost 7 bases, and 13 bases lay in between. The CDR3 nucleotides are TGTGCCATCAGTGCCCGGGATGCCAGCGGGGAGCTGTTTTTT. Encoded protein: CAISARDASGELFF.

This clonotype was counted between two and nine times. V and J are TRBV15 and TRBJ1-1, with TRBD1 as a possible D gene (5 bases). Germline CDR1 LNHNV, CDR2 YYDKDF (reference sequence). V shed 3 bases and J shed 3 bases, with 11 bases lying between them. This CDR3 region has 14 residues. The CDR3 coding sequence is TGTGCCACCAGCAGGGGCGAAGGGGACACTGAAGCTTTCTTT. Translated, it gives CATSRGEGDTEAFF.

V usage is TRBV7-9 and J usage is TRBJ1-3; 9 bases fit TRBD1. From germline, CDR1 is SEHNR and CDR2 FQNEAQ (reference sequence). This CDR3 contains 19 residues. V lost 4 bases, J lost 0 bases, and 13 bases stayed unmatched. CDR3 region: CASSYRDRDGSVSGNTIYF. The DNA for the CDR3 is TGTGCCAGCAGCTACCGGGACAGGGATGGGAGCGTCTCTGGAAACACCATATATTTT.

The chain recombines TRBV7-8 with TRBJ1-5, with TRBD1 identical over 9 bases. The CDR3 has 17 residues. Germline CDR1 SGHVS, CDR2 FQNEAQ. J gave up 1 base and V 1 base, and 5 bases lay outside the gene matches. CDR3 bases: TGTGCCAGCAGCTTAGACAGGGGGCCGGAGAGCAATCAGCCCCAGCATTTT. This sequence encodes CASSLDRGPESNQPQHF.

This clonotype was detected many times. V is TRBV4-3 and J is TRBJ2-3; no clear D gene. The germline V gene encodes CDR1 LGHNA and CDR2 YSLEER. V shed 0 bases and J shed 0 bases, with 10 bases lying between them. The CDR3 loop spans 16 amino acids. CDR3 nucleotides: TGCGCCAGCAGCCAAGATCGTATCCCTAGCACAGATACGCAGTATTTT. Amino acids: CASSQDRIPSTDTQYF.

The chain combines TRBV5-1 with TRBJ2-1; D gene ambiguous. This CDR3 spans 12 amino acids. Deletions cut 0 bases from V and 8 bases from J, with 6 bases between. In germline, CDR1 is SGHRS, CDR2 YFSETQ. The CDR3, as DNA: TGCGCCAGCAGCTTGGACCCGCATGAGCAGTTCTTC. Its translation: CASSLDPHEQFF.

This clonotype has ten or more counts. The chain links TRBV6-2 or TRBV6-3 to TRBJ2-7; 8 bases are shared with TRBD1. Trimming at V came to 2 bases and at J to 3 bases, leaving 9 bases not matched to a gene. The CDR3 totals 16 residues. Germline CDR1 reads MNHEY; CDR2 reads SVGEGT. The chain's CDR3 is CASSYTGPGQVYEQYF. CDR3 in DNA: TGTGCCAGCAGTTACACCGGACCGGGACAGGTCTACGAGCAGTACTTC.

This clonotype has ten or more counts. The CDR3 bases are TGTGCCAGCAGCCGGTTGGCCTCGGAGGAAGCTTTCTTT. It translates to CASSRLASEEAFF. The chain employs TRBV27 and TRBJ1-1; D uncertain. The CDR3 is made up of 13 amino acids. Per germline, CDR1 MNHEY and CDR2 SMNVEV (reference sequence). Trimming removed 6 bases at V and 8 bases at J, with 16 bases between.

This clonotype was detected a few times. The chain is built from TRBV7-3 and TRBJ2-2, with D uncertain. With 1 base removed from V and 6 bases from J, the gap between germline ends came to 6 bases. This CDR3 spans 13 amino acids. The germline gives CDR1 SGHTA, CDR2 FQGTGA. The CDR3 here is CASSLSSPGELFF. The CDR3, as DNA: TGTGCCAGCAGCTTAAGCTCCCCCGGGGAGCTGTTTTTT.

This clonotype was counted many times. In DNA, the CDR3 is TGTGCCAGCAGCCGTGAAACAAGCCGACTAGCCGGCGAGCAGTACTTC. Its protein product is CASSRETSRLAGEQYF. The chain has TRBV7-2 and TRBJ2-7, with TRBD2 identical over 7 bases. Trimming removed 5 bases from V and 6 bases from J; junction bases left unmatched: 16. The length of the CDR3 is 16 residues. Germline CDR1 SGHTA, CDR2 FQGNSA.

This clonotype was observed at least ten times. CDR3 in DNA: TGTGCCAGCAGCAGACAGACTAGCGGGAGGACCACAGATACGCAGTATTTT. It codes for CASSRQTSGRTTDTQYF. The chain combines TRBV9 with TRBJ2-3; TRBD2 matches 13 bases. CDR3 length: 17 residues. With 4 bases clipped from V and 2 bases from J, the junction kept 7 bases outside the gene matches. In germline, CDR1 is SGDLS, CDR2 YYNGEE.

Many counts were recorded for this clonotype. The CDR3 nucleotides are TGTGCCAGCAGCTTTCCGGGACAGGGGGATTACAATGAGCAGTTCTTC. Protein sequence: CASSFPGQGDYNEQFF. The genes are TRBV7-9 and TRBJ2-1; TRBD1 agrees at 11 bases. Germline V gene lookup returns CDR1 SEHNR and CDR2 FQNEAQ (reference sequence). V lost 3 bases and J lost 4; bases outside the gene matches: 5. This CDR3 is 16 amino acids long.

V usage is TRBV10-3 and J usage is TRBJ1-2; D gene ambiguous. This CDR3 spans 14 amino acids. Deletions cut 2 bases from V and 7 bases from J, with 14 bases between. CDR1 and CDR2 (germline): ENHRY, SYGVKD. The CDR3 DNA is TGTGCCATCAGTGAGGTCTCCCGTATTATTGGCTACACCTTC. It is translated as CAISEVSRIIGYTF.

This clonotype was seen at least ten times. This chain links TRBV16 with TRBJ1-6, with a tentative D call TRBD1 (6 bases). The CDR3 has 14 residues. V was trimmed by 5 bases and J by 2 bases, leaving 7 bases between them. Germline V lookup: CDR1 KGHSY, CDR2 FQNENV. CDR3 sequence: CASSGQTYNSPLHF. The CDR3 nucleotides read TGTGCCAGCAGCGGACAGACCTATAATTCACCCCTCCACTTT.

Turning to this clonotype: Being one base from a much bigger clone, this may be a read error. Likely a read error: the CDR3 ends without its conserved phenylalanine or tryptophan. V gene TRBV7-6 combines with J gene TRBJ2-5; 9 bases line up with TRBD2. V was clipped by 5 bases and J by 4 bases; unmatched bases: 8. Germline CDR1 reads SGHVS; CDR2 reads FNYEAQ. The length of the CDR3 is 15 residues. This chain's CDR3 is CASSQDAGGPETQYS. The CDR3 DNA follows: TGTGCCAGCAGCCAAGACGCGGGAGGGCCAGAGACCCAGTACTCC.

Many counts were recorded for this clonotype. The chain joins TRBV30 to TRBJ2-7; 7 nucleotides align to TRBD1. CDR3 length: 13 residues. Trimming at V came to 4 bases and at J to 4 bases, leaving 7 bases not matched to a gene. CDR1 is GTSNPN, CDR2 SVGIG, per germline (reference sequence). The CDR3 DNA reads as TGTGCCTGGAATACCGGGACAGCGTACGAGCAGTACTTC. Translation gives CAWNTGTAYEQYF.

This clonotype was detected only a few times. V usage is TRBV3-1 and J usage is TRBJ2-7, with 9 nucleotides matching TRBD2. The CDR3 runs to 19 residues. CDR1 LGHDT and CDR2 YNNKEL come from the germline V gene (reference sequence). V lost 4 bases and J lost 1; bases outside the gene matches: 17. CDR3 in DNA: TGTGCCAGCAGCCCATTCGAGCGGGGGACTAGCAGAAATTCCTACGAGCAGTACTTC. Translation gives CASSPFERGTSRNSYEQYF.

This clonotype turned up a few times. Sequence at one end of the junction differs from germline and may be a read error. This chain links TRBV12-3 or TRBV12-4 with TRBJ1-2; TRBD1 agrees at 7 bases. The CDR3 totals 15 residues. CDR3 in DNA: TGTGCCAGCAGCCCCCGACAGGGACTATTCTATGGCGACACCTTC. Translation gives CASSPRQGLFYGDTF.